These T cell receptor beta chains were read from a single sample in a study of cytomegalovirus exposure and HLA in healthy donors. Generated by immunoSEQ multiplex PCR, the TCRdb table keeps only in-frame clones and is missing some. The table has some 190,000 clones, 65% to 85% seen once. Material for sequencing was PBMCs. The source is a woman between 18 and 29 years old in good health and CMV-seronegative. Each CDR3 is given with its conserved first and last residue. The order of the fields is V gene, clone size, J gene, D gene, CDR3 protein, CDR3 DNA. D genes are given only for firm matches. Some rows have no size entry. The others give once, few or many, or a class for an expanded clone.

>TRBV5-4|once|TRBJ1-2|NA
CASSDRDTPPGYTF
TGTGCCAGCAGCGACCGGGACACCCCCCCGGGCTACACCTTC
>TRBV6-6|NA|TRBJ2-1|TRBD2
CASRPPSGRVYNEQFF
TGTGCCAGCAGACCTCCTAGCGGTCGAGTTTACAATGAGCAGTTCTTC
>TRBV4-1|NA|TRBJ2-7|TRBD1
CASSQEEGTGFYEQYF
TGCGCCAGCAGCCAAGAGGAGGGGACAGGGTTTTACGAGCAGTACTTC
>TRBV5-1|once|TRBJ2-1|TRBD1
CASSVGQTSYNEQFF
TGCGCCAGCAGCGTGGGACAGACTTCCTACAATGAGCAGTTCTTC
>TRBV5-1|NA|TRBJ2-1|NA
CASRLGGQRRFF
TGCGCCAGCAGATTGGGAGGACAGAGGAGGTTCTTC
>TRBV5-1|NA|TRBJ1-1|NA
CASSFIWGSGAGGAEAFF
TGCGCCAGCAGCTTTATCTGGGGATCTGGGGCGGGGGGCGCTGAAGCTTTCTTT
>TRBV6-5|NA|TRBJ1-6|TRBD1
CASSLEQGTNSPLHF
TGTGCCAGCAGTCTAGAACAGGGGACCAACTCACCCCTCCACTTT
>TRBV2|NA|TRBJ1-1|NA
CASSARQYTEAFF
TGTGCCAGCAGTGCCAGGCAGTACACTGAAGCTTTCTTT
>TRBV28|few|TRBJ1-1|TRBD1
CASSRDSPEAFF
TGTGCCAGCAGTCGGGACAGCCCTGAAGCTTTCTTT
>TRBV7-9|NA|TRBJ2-4|TRBD1
CASSGTEAKNIQYF
TGTGCCAGCAGCGGGACAGAGGCCAAAAACATTCAGTACTTC
>TRBV5-1|once|TRBJ2-3|NA
CASSLAAGFTDTQYF
TGCGCCAGCAGCTTGGCTGCAGGGTTCACAGATACGCAGTATTTT
>TRBV15|NA|TRBJ2-7|NA
CATSRDPGNTYEQYF
TGTGCCACCAGCAGAGACCCCGGGAACACCTACGAGCAGTACTTC
>TRBV19|NA|TRBJ2-2|NA
CASSTLLSSTGELFF
TGTGCCAGTAGTACCTTGTTAAGTAGCACCGGGGAGCTGTTTTTT
>TRBV6-4|few|TRBJ2-3|TRBD2
CASSEAGVDTQYF
TGTGCCAGCAGTGAAGCGGGAGTAGATACGCAGTATTTT
>TRBV28|NA|TRBJ2-3|NA
CASSPPTSTDTQYF
TGTGCCAGCAGTCCCCCGACTAGCACAGATACGCAGTATTTT
>TRBV5-4|NA|TRBJ2-4|NA
CASSPGVTKNIQYF
TGTGCCAGCAGCCCAGGGGTAACCAAAAACATTCAGTACTTC
>TRBV2|NA|TRBJ2-2|TRBD2
CASTGTGGPKGGELFF
TGTGCCAGCACCGGGACGGGAGGGCCGAAGGGCGGGGAGCTGTTTTTT
>TRBV5-1|NA|TRBJ2-5|TRBD1
CASSLVGTGRNLQETQYF
TGCGCCAGCAGCTTGGTAGGGACAGGGAGAAATTTACAAGAGACCCAGTACTTC
>TRBV28|NA|TRBJ1-1|NA
CASNKGGAGSTEAFF
TGTGCCAGCAACAAGGGGGGGGCTGGGAGCACTGAAGCTTTCTTT
>TRBV28|NA|TRBJ2-3|NA
CASSPLQGTDTQYF
TGTGCCAGCAGTCCCCTACAGGGCACAGATACGCAGTATTTT
>TRBV11-3|NA|TRBJ2-2|NA
CASSISFTHLTNTGELFF
TGTGCCAGCAGCATTTCCTTTACTCACCTTACGAACACCGGGGAGCTGTTTTTT
>TRBV27|once|TRBJ1-2|NA
CASRVFGGDGPYGYTF
TGTGCCAGCAGGGTATTCGGAGGGGATGGCCCCTATGGCTACACCTTC
>TRBV28|NA|TRBJ1-1|NA
CASSLPGDGEAFF
TGTGCCAGCAGTTTACCAGGGGATGGTGAAGCTTTCTTT
>TRBV4-1|NA|TRBJ1-2|NA
CASSHQGGVGYTF
TGCGCCAGCAGCCACCAGGGTGGTGTTGGCTACACCTTC
>TRBV11-2|NA|TRBJ2-3|TRBD2
CASSLVLAGATDTQYF
TGTGCCAGCAGCTTGGTACTAGCGGGGGCCACAGATACGCAGTATTTT
>TRBV19|NA|TRBJ1-6|NA
CASSIGGGFSPLHF
TGTGCCAGTAGTATAGGAGGAGGGTTCTCACCCCTCCACTTT
>TRBV7-9|few|TRBJ2-2|TRBD2
CASSPGTSGYPTGELFF
TGTGCCAGCAGCCCAGGGACTAGCGGTTACCCCACCGGGGAGCTGTTTTTT
>TRBV14|NA|TRBJ2-1|TRBD2
CASSQPNSGRAYNEQFF
TGTGCCAGCAGCCAACCCAATAGCGGGAGGGCCTACAATGAGCAGTTCTTC
>TRBV5-5|NA|TRBJ1-1|NA
CASSLRVFDTEAFF
TGTGCCAGCAGCCTCAGGGTTTTCGACACTGAAGCTTTCTTT
>TRBV29-1|NA|TRBJ1-2|NA
CSVDAGEDGYTF
TGCAGCGTTGATGCCGGGGAGGATGGCTACACCTTC
>TRBV7-3|NA|TRBJ2-5|NA
CASSHRRGTQYF
TGTGCCAGCAGCCACCGGAGGGGGACCCAGTACTTC
>TRBV19|NA|TRBJ2-7|TRBD1
CASSRDRTYEQYF
TGTGCCAGTAGTAGGGACAGAACCTACGAGCAGTACTTC
>TRBV28|NA|TRBJ1-5|TRBD1
CASSLFIGTGTRNQPQHF
TGTGCCAGCAGTTTATTCATCGGGACAGGGACTCGCAATCAGCCCCAGCATTTT
>TRBV7-9|NA|TRBJ1-1|NA
CSSSLRDRFSSTEAFF
TGTTCCAGCAGCTTACGAGACAGGTTTAGTAGCACTGAAGCTTTCTTT
>TRBV9|NA|TRBJ1-3|TRBD1
CASTGQDRAGNTIYF
TGTGCCAGCACAGGACAGGATAGGGCTGGAAACACCATATATTTT
>TRBV9|NA|TRBJ2-5|TRBD2
CASSVGGLAGDGETQYF
TGTGCCAGCAGCGTAGGGGGACTAGCGGGAGATGGGGAGACCCAGTACTTC
>TRBV7-2|NA|TRBJ2-1|TRBD2
CASSLTSGGVPRGEQFF
TGTGCCAGCAGCTTGACTAGCGGGGGGGTCCCCAGAGGTGAGCAGTTCTTC
>TRBV5-5|NA|TRBJ2-5|NA
CASSFDLVGSETQYF
TGTGCCAGCAGCTTTGATTTGGTAGGGAGTGAGACCCAGTACTTC
>TRBV9|NA|TRBJ1-3|NA
CASSVDSGGAHSGNTIYF
TGTGCCAGCAGCGTTGATTCGGGAGGAGCCCACTCTGGAAACACCATATATTTT
>TRBV11-2|NA|TRBJ1-1|NA
CASSLVVGGTEAFF
TGTGCCAGCAGCTTAGTAGTCGGCGGCACTGAAGCTTTCTTT
>TRBV19|NA|TRBJ2-6|NA
CASSMGGGANVLTF
TGTGCCAGTAGTATGGGGGGTGGGGCCAACGTCCTGACTTTC
>TRBV6-1|NA|TRBJ1-1|TRBD1
CASSETGNTEAFF
TGTGCCAGCAGCGAGACAGGGAATACTGAAGCTTTCTTT
>TRBV30|NA|TRBJ2-2|NA
CAHREAGELFF
TGTGCCCACAGGGAAGCCGGGGAGCTGTTTTTT
>TRBV29-1|NA|TRBJ2-7|TRBD1
CSVEDDRGLVHEQYF
TGCAGCGTTGAAGACGACAGGGGGCTTGTACACGAGCAGTACTTC
>TRBV11-2|few|TRBJ1-4|NA
CASTDRNEKLFF
TGTGCCAGCACCGACAGAAATGAAAAACTGTTTTTT
>TRBV9|NA|TRBJ1-1|NA
CASSVLSDGEAFF
TGTGCCAGCAGCGTACTCTCCGACGGGGAAGCTTTCTTT
>TRBV19|NA|TRBJ2-1|TRBD1
CASSYPGTGYEQFF
TGTGCCAGTAGTTACCCGGGGACAGGGTATGAGCAGTTCTTC
>TRBV29-1|NA|TRBJ2-3|NA
CSVLASGDGTDTQYF
TGCAGCGTTTTGGCTTCGGGGGATGGGACAGATACGCAGTATTTT
>TRBV10-1|NA|TRBJ2-3|NA
CASSDGTPNTQYF
TGCGCCAGCAGTGACGGGACACCAAATACGCAGTATTTT
>TRBV29-1|NA|TRBJ1-1|TRBD1
CSVSGGTEAFF
TGCAGCGTTTCAGGGGGGACTGAAGCTTTCTTT
>TRBV7-9|NA|TRBJ1-5|NA
CASSQDSNQPQHF
TGTGCCAGCAGCCAGGATAGCAATCAGCCCCAGCATTTT
>TRBV10-2|NA|TRBJ1-5|TRBD1
CASSETGQGYNQPQHF
TGCGCCAGCAGTGAGACGGGACAGGGATACAATCAGCCCCAGCATTTT
>TRBV7-3|NA|TRBJ2-5|TRBD2
CASSLGTRGATAQYF
TGTGCCAGCAGCTTAGGGACTAGAGGCGCTACGGCCCAGTACTTC
>TRBV4-3|once|TRBJ2-7|TRBD1
CASSHGQGPYEQYF
TGCGCCAGCAGCCACGGACAGGGTCCCTACGAGCAGTACTTC
>TRBV30|NA|TRBJ1-1|NA
CAWSVSPEAFF
TGTGCCTGGAGTGTCAGTCCTGAAGCTTTCTTT
>TRBV6-1|NA|TRBJ2-7|TRBD1
CASRDRGYEQYF
TGTGCCAGCCGGGACAGGGGCTACGAGCAGTACTTC
>TRBV18|NA|TRBJ1-3|TRBD1
CASSRQGNSGNTIYF
TGTGCCAGCTCACGACAGGGTAATTCTGGAAACACCATATATTTT